This note documents a single T cell receptor beta chain sequence. What it binds is unknown. Other nucleotide sequences from this sample produce the same CDR3. The data were taken from a study of cytomegalovirus exposure and HLA in healthy donors. As for the donors, each was a healthy bone marrow donor. In the PCR, 60 Vbeta and 13 Jbeta primers were used. The protocol was immunoSEQ multiplex PCR, while the TCRdb copy is restricted to in-frame clones and leaves out a portion. Its table records some 110,000 clones. General study points: When a later analysis compared HLA-associated TCR beta chains with equally common others, the HLA-associated chains turned out to be more clonally expanded and to have lower generation probabilities. One later analysis reportedly identified an Asian-associated ancestry cluster that showed fewer N-insertions than the roughly 670-donor mean. In a later analysis, TCR beta V- and J-gene trimming was associated with a missense DCLRE1C variant.

The CDR3 is 14 amino acids. Germline CDR1 is GTSNPN and CDR2 is SVGIG (reference sequence). V lost 0 bases, J lost 4 bases, and 12 bases lay in between. The sequencing input was PBMCs. The TCR was taken from a man between 40 and 49 years old in good health and CMV-seronegative. The chain employs TRBV30 and TRBJ1-2; the D gene is possibly TRBD1 (5 bases). The CDR3 spells CAWSVSRAVYGYTF. Here the CDR3 DNA reads TGTGCCTGGAGTGTAAGCAGGGCCGTCTATGGCTACACCTTC. Drawing the rest from reference TRBV30 and TRBJ1-2, the complete variable domain is SQTIHQWPATLVQPVGSPLSLECTVEGTSNPNLYWYRQAAGRGLQLLFYSVGIGQISSEVPQNLSASRPQDRQFILSSKKLLLSDSGFYLCAWSVSRAVYGYTFGSGTRLTVV.